This T cell receptor (beta chain) is from a study of PD-L1 blockade in urothelial cancer (dated by TCRdb to the late 2010s). As for the study more broadly: Every patient began therapy in about 2014 and was given atezolizumab 1,200 mg intravenously every 3 weeks. In the same patients, whole exome sequencing and RNA sequencing of pretreatment tumors were performed in addition to TCR sequencing. The study, an exploratory multi-omic analysis, examined somatic, immune and clinical correlates of response to PD-L1 blockade with atezolizumab in urothelial cancer. Pretreatment tumor samples, along with matched peripheral blood serially collected before and after atezolizumab treatment, were subjected to TCR sequencing. About 10 patients achieved durable clinical benefit and approximately 20 did not. About nine tenths of the roughly 29 patients were males with bladder-origin urothelial cancer, and about 65% of the roughly 29 reported a prior smoking history. Durable clinical benefit meant progression-free survival longer than 6 months, and TCR features were also tested against progression-free and overall survival. Blood samples yielded a median of roughly 140,000 T cells and tens of thousands of unique TCRs, with median clonality approximately 0.08. Blood samples were analyzed at 3 weeks after treatment start (second dose) and at 6 weeks after treatment start. Patients had an ECOG performance status of 0 or 1 and had received between 0 and 3 prior chemotherapy regimens. Pretreatment blood TCR-seq was available for about 30 patients, at least one posttreatment blood collection was obtained for around 25 patients, and tumor TCR-seq was available for around 25 patients.

With regard to this clone: What antigen it recognizes has not been identified. No base-level quality is on record; no much larger clone is a single base apart.

The intended sense of this specimen's time point label: peripheral blood 6 weeks after treatment start. A cohort of 30 or so patients with locally advanced or metastatic urothelial carcinoma, treated at Memorial Sloan Kettering on a trial protocol, was included. Peripheral blood mononuclear cells were collected pretreatment and during treatment, with between 1 and 8 total time points per patient. The Qiagen DNeasy Blood extraction kit was used to purify genomic DNA from total PBMCs and tumor samples. PBMCs were collected pretreatment and during treatment, and were isolated and stored as previously described. Synthetic TCR analog templates were spiked into each PCR to estimate absolute template abundance from read counts. Using the immunoSEQ assay, TCRbeta CDR3 regions were amplified from genomic DNA with bias-controlled V and J gene primers. Rearranged TCRbeta segments were sequenced at approximately 20X coverage. For the original study's pipeline: Sequencing errors were corrected by clustering, and CDR3s were annotated against IMGT so that V, D and J genes could be assigned. Downstream analyses used only productive TCRbeta rearrangements, leaving out any out-of-frame or stop-codon sequences. To compute clonality, Shannon entropy was normalized by the log of the number of unique productive sequences and then subtracted from one. Fisher's exact test with Benjamini-Hochberg correction, using a cutoff of adjusted p below 0.01, was how clones that differed between time points or between blood and tumor were identified. TCRdb provides this immuneACCESS table in a form limited to in-frame rearrangements. Some clones are lacking; in checked studies, under half of them reflect an unresolved V gene, and why the rest are absent is not known. For V, J and clone size, that table is used; D and trimming come from the DNA. This sample lists about 45,000 clones; roughly 86% were detected once. The ten most abundant clones make up approximately 13% of the sample.

Results and caveats for the whole study, not just this receptor: Because the sample size was small (n ≈ 29) and many exploratory analyses were performed, the results are intended to be hypothesis-generating. At 3 weeks after the start of treatment, tumor-associated TCR clones in peripheral blood had expanded more in patients with durable benefit (n ≈ 23, p = 0.022). Improved progression-free and overall survival was associated with having pretreatment peripheral blood TCR clonality below the median.

The clonotype comes from a man aged 55 to 70 with urothelial cancer. The material sequenced was PBMCs, taken around atezolizumab (anti-PD-L1) treatment.

Here the CDR3 is given as CASSLTGEVYGYTF. Read as DNA, the sequence is TGCGCCAGCAGCTTGACAGGCGAGGTCTATGGCTACACCTTC. The sequence joins TRBV5-1 to TRBJ1-2; TRBD1 is possibly the D segment (5 matching bases). Measured from the cysteine to the phenylalanine, the CDR3 is 14 residues long. Kept here is only the CDR3 DNA, which spans 42 bases and is read in frame from base 1. The V end loses 1 base and the J end loses 4 bases, and a stretch of 11 bases separates them. Via the germline V gene, CDR1 is SGHRS and CDR2 YFSETQ.